This T cell receptor (beta chain) appears in the sequencing data of a study of beta chain features in type 1 diabetes. The wider study: Patients did not differ from healthy donors in age, gender or cell yield.

This CDR3 is built from 17 residues. V lost 5 bases, J lost 5 bases, and 10 bases stayed unmatched. Looked up from germline, CDR1 is MGHDK and CDR2 is SYGVNS. Per donor, one heparinised blood draw averaged roughly 120 mL. Purities over 95% were achieved in all sorted populations. TCRB transcripts that were expressed got sequenced, as all of the isolated RNA had been reverse transcribed. Libraries were prepared by immunoSEQ multiplex PCR; TCRdb keeps only in-frame clonotypes and omits some of them. Among about 900,000 clones, 15% to 20% were seen once, and the ten largest hold 0.02% to 0.025%. This sequence originates from a woman aged 18-29 years in good health. The chain combines TRBV25-1 with TRBJ2-1; 12 nucleotides line up with TRBD1. Sequencing input: naive CD4+ T cells from blood. This CDR3 is CASSPPLGQGANNEQFF. The CDR3 DNA sequence: TGTGCCAGCAGTCCCCCCCTGGGACAGGGGGCTAACAATGAGCAGTTCTTC.